The TCR beta chain under discussion was sequenced for a study of blood T cells in healthy people across ages. Points from the study as a whole: Unsorted PBMCs prevented conclusive naive versus antigen-experienced comparison.

Primers used in a second PCR of roughly 6 to 12 cycles were a sample-barcoded 5' primer and a J-beta primer mix. TCRdb reprocessed the 5' RACE reads with MiXCR, giving one entry per CDR3 protein. This table has approximately 760,000 distinct CDR3 sequences, approximately 25% appearing once. This clonotype came up a few times. Its antigen is undetermined. CDR1 LGHDT and CDR2 YNNKEL come from the germline V gene (reference sequence). The CDR3 has 15 residues. Between the trimmed V and J ends, which lost 2 bases and 1 base, there was a span of 11 bases. The sample was also linked to a second study, of T cells of mothers and their children.

Specimen: blood. This chain connects TRBV3-1 to TRBJ1-2, with a tentative D call TRBD1 (6 bases). The receptor was derived from a boy aged 10-17 years in good health. The CDR3 bases are TGTGCCAGCAGCCAAAACGAGGGGGGTAACTATGGCTACACCTTC. This encodes CASSQNEGGNYGYTF.